This TCR beta chain was recovered during a study of identical twins (dated by TCRdb to 2015 to 2016). At the level of the whole study: TCR alpha and beta repertoires from monozygotic twins, unrelated adults of various ages and cord blood were deep-sequenced to test whether fetal clonotypes persist. Replicate twin experiments were performed at different times using different library preparation protocols to rule out contamination.

Sequences SGHTA (CDR1) and FQGNSA (CDR2) are obtained from the germline V gene. V sheds 1 base and J sheds 3 bases, leaving 13 bases between their ends. The CDR3 has 15 amino acids, counting the end cysteine and phenylalanine. The entry retains the CDR3 DNA only, 45 bases that are in frame from base 1. Study-wide conclusions, independent of this receptor: The excess sharing between twins in beta out-of-frame sequences was weaker because fewer shared sequences reduced the signal-to-noise ratio. Abundant cord blood beta clonotypes had fewer insertions, young adult naive repertoires showed a similar but weaker trend, and memory repertoires showed no such trend. Zero-insertion analyses could be partly confounded by invariant T cells such as MAIT and iNKT, although diverse VJ usage argued against such confounding for most clonotypes. Out-of-frame TCR alpha sharing in monozygotic twins was systematically underestimated by recombination models, whereas sharing between unrelated individuals was in agreement with the recombination models. Compared with coincidental sharing between unrelated individuals, an excess of low generation-probability sequences was observed among out-of-frame TCR alpha sequences shared between twins. Because the same donors could not be followed over many years, the conclusions depended on cross-sectional statistical analysis.

Every donor in the study was a healthy Caucasian. Regarding this clonotype: The target of this receptor is not known. Base qualities are not recorded, but no much larger clone differs from it by a single base.

The library was prepared using 5' RACE. Sequencing took place on an Illumina HiSeq 2000. Template switching added a universal primer binding site, and the final cDNA carried a unique molecular identifier that allowed TCR cDNA molecules to be counted accurately. Specific primers in the conserved constant-segment region were used to synthesize first-strand cDNA for TCR alpha and beta chains. To control for contamination, every cDNA library carried two barcodes: a SMART-Mk sample barcode plus Illumina barcodes. TruSeq adapter sequences along with Illumina sample barcodes were introduced in two successive PCR steps. The Illumina HiSeq platform was used with custom primers to sequence TCR alpha and beta cDNA libraries. The source study handled its data this way. MiGEC processed the raw reads to extract unique molecular identifiers, while MiXCR was used to determine the CDR3 positions. Recombination models were inferred per individual with the repgenHMM and IGoR tools using an EM algorithm. The analysis of shared clonotypes was done with the tcR package in R, with sharing normalized by the product of cloneset sizes. Out-of-frame nonproductive sequences were analyzed to study raw recombination free of thymic and clonal selection effects. TCRdb reworked the public reads: Q25 trimming with fastp, MiXCR clone assembly, productive beta chains retained. Duplicate CDR3 protein sequences are folded into a single record with the most common DNA and genes. The V and J calls follow TCRdb's processing rather than the paper's. Present in this sample are roughly 1,500,000 distinct CDR3 sequences, about 32% of which were seen just once. Approximately 0.29% of the sample lies in the top ten.

This TCR was sampled from a newborn girl in good health. The chain employs TRBV7-2 and TRBJ2-7; 6 matching bases give a weak D call of TRBD1. The specimen sequenced was cord blood. CDR3 loop: CASSLDPGHYYEQYF. The nucleotide sequence is TGTGCCAGCAGCTTAGACCCGGGACATTACTACGAGCAGTACTTC.